These T cell receptor beta chains were read from a single sample in a study of blood T cell repertoires in COVID-19. This table comes from immunoSEQ multiplex PCR, and its TCRdb copy is limited to in-frame clones, with some not included. The sample yields approximately 58,000 clones, approximately 80% seen once. The material sequenced was peripheral blood. The receptors derive from a man between 65 and 80 years old with active or convalescent COVID-19. Both conserved end residues are part of each CDR3. D genes are given only for firm matches. Clone size, where shown, is once, few, many, or a class for clones that have expanded.

v_gene	d_gene	abundance	j_gene	CDR3nt	CDR3aa
TRBV19	TRBD1	.	TRBJ1-5	TGTGCCAGTAGCCCCACAGGGGGCAGTCAGCCCCAGCATTTT	CASSPTGGSQPQHF
TRBV2	.	.	TRBJ2-5	TGTGCCAGCAAGGGCCGGGACTGGACCTTGGGGACCCAGTACTTC	CASKGRDWTLGTQYF
TRBV10-3	.	once	TRBJ2-7	TGTGCCATCAGTGGACGGGGAACATACGAGCAGTACTTC	CAISGRGTYEQYF
TRBV27	.	many	TRBJ2-5	TGTGCCAGCAGTTTCGGCGGGACTCGGGAGACCCAGTACTTC	CASSFGGTRETQYF
TRBV6-5	.	once	TRBJ1-2	TGTGCCAGCTTCTCAGGGGTCTATGGCTACACCTTC	CASFSGVYGYTF
TRBV6-2/TRBV6-3	.	.	TRBJ2-3	TGTGCCAGCAGTACAGCCCCCACAGATACGCAGTATTTT	CASSTAPTDTQYF
TRBV5-1	.	.	TRBJ2-7	TGCGCCAGCAGCTTGGACGGGGCCTACGAGCAGTACTTC	CASSLDGAYEQYF
TRBV4-1	TRBD1	.	TRBJ2-2	TGCGCCAGCAGCCAGGGACAGGGGGGGAACACCGGGGAGCTGTTTTTT	CASSQGQGGNTGELFF
TRBV11-2	TRBD1	.	TRBJ2-5	TGTGCCAGCAGCTTACGGACAGGACAAGAGACCCAGTACTTC	CASSLRTGQETQYF
TRBV6-2/TRBV6-3	.	.	TRBJ1-1	TGTGCCAGCAGTTACTCGCCGGACGGGAGGGTGAACACTGAAGCTTTCTTT	CASSYSPDGRVNTEAFF
TRBV19	TRBD2	few	TRBJ2-1	TGTGCCAGTAGTATGAGGGAGGGGTACAATGAGCAGTTCTTC	CASSMREGYNEQFF
TRBV2	TRBD2	.	TRBJ2-5	TGTGCCAGCAGGGCGGGACTAGCGGGAGGGCCGGTGGAGACCCAGTACTTC	CASRAGLAGGPVETQYF
TRBV4-3	.	.	TRBJ1-5	TGCGCCAGCAGCCAAGATATCGGTCAGCCCCAGCATTTT	CASSQDIGQPQHF
TRBV12-3/TRBV12-4	.	.	TRBJ1-1	TGTGCCAGCAGAAAGACAGGGAACACTGAAGCTTTCTTT	CASRKTGNTEAFF
TRBV11-1	.	.	TRBJ1-1	TGTGCCAGCAGCTTGGGGGGAAACACTGAAGCTTTCTTT	CASSLGGNTEAFF
TRBV5-1	.	.	TRBJ2-1	TGCGCCAGCAGCCTGGAGCGGACGGCCTCCTACAATGAGCAGTTCTTC	CASSLERTASYNEQFF
TRBV12-3/TRBV12-4	.	.	TRBJ1-2	TGTGCCAGCAGTTTGGCCCGCGGCTACACCTTC	CASSLARGYTF
TRBV9	.	once	TRBJ2-6	TGTGCCAGCAGCGTAATGGAGGGAATCTCTGGGGCCAACGTCCTGACTTTC	CASSVMEGISGANVLTF
TRBV18	.	once	TRBJ1-3	TGTGCCAGCTCACCTGAAACTAATGGAAACACCATATATTTT	CASSPETNGNTIYF
TRBV7-2	.	.	TRBJ2-2	TGTGCCAGCAGCCCGGAGAGGGTCACCGGGGAGCTGTTTTTT	CASSPERVTGELFF
TRBV4-1	.	.	TRBJ1-4	TGCGCCAGCAGCCAAGGAGGCAGAGAGAATGAAAAACTGTTTTTT	CASSQGGRENEKLFF
TRBV6-5	TRBD2	.	TRBJ2-3	TGTGCCAGCAGTTTTGCTAGCGGGATGCAAGATACGCAGTATTTT	CASSFASGMQDTQYF
TRBV19	.	.	TRBJ2-5	TGTGCCAGTAGTATAGTTCTAGGAGGGTTATTAAGAGAGACCCAGTACTTC	CASSIVLGGLLRETQYF
TRBV11-2	.	.	TRBJ1-1	TGTGCCAGCAGATTAGAATGGGGAGGATTAGGTGAAGCTTTCTTT	CASRLEWGGLGEAFF
TRBV6-5	TRBD1	once	TRBJ1-1	TGTGCCAGTCGGGACAGGGGATCAGTGATCACTGAAGCTTTCTTT	CASRDRGSVITEAFF
TRBV19	.	.	TRBJ2-2	TGTGCCAGTAGTACGGCCAGGGATAACGGGGAGCTGTTTTTT	CASSTARDNGELFF
TRBV7-6	TRBD1	.	TRBJ1-1	TGTGCCAGCAGCTTAGTGGTTCGGGACAGGGGGCCGAACACTGAAGCTTTCTTT	CASSLVVRDRGPNTEAFF
TRBV28	.	.	TRBJ2-5	TGTGCCAGCAAACCAACCAGTACGGAGACCCAGTACTTC	CASKPTSTETQYF
TRBV27	.	.	TRBJ1-5	TGTGCCAGCAGTATCAGGGATGAAGGTTTCAATCAGCCCCAGCATTTT	CASSIRDEGFNQPQHF
TRBV4-3	.	.	TRBJ1-2	TGCGCCAGCAGCCAAGATATAAATACTAACTATGGCTACACCTTC	CASSQDINTNYGYTF
TRBV13	.	.	TRBJ1-2	TGTGCCAGCAGCTTAGGGGCAGGGTATAACTATGGCTACACCTTC	CASSLGAGYNYGYTF
TRBV7-2	.	.	TRBJ1-1	TGTGCCAGCAGCTTATACGGGGTAAACACTGAAGCTTTCTTT	CASSLYGVNTEAFF
TRBV5-1	TRBD2	.	TRBJ2-3	TGCGCCAGCAGTTACGGGAGGAGGACAGATACGCAGTATTTT	CASSYGRRTDTQYF
TRBV18	.	.	TRBJ1-4	TGTGCCAGCTCACCCACAGGGTCCCGTAATGAAAAACTGTTTTTT	CASSPTGSRNEKLFF
TRBV19	TRBD1	.	TRBJ2-1	TGTGCCAGTAGTATGACAGGGGGCCATGAGCAGTTCTTC	CASSMTGGHEQFF
TRBV9	TRBD1	.	TRBJ2-7	TGTGCCAGCAGCGCTGATGTGGGACAGGGATTTTTTGCCTCCTACGAGCAGTACTTC	CASSADVGQGFFASYEQYF
TRBV6-1	.	.	TRBJ2-1	TGTGCCAGCAGTGCCCCGGGACTCGCGTTGGTAGGTGAGCAGTTCTTC	CASSAPGLALVGEQFF
TRBV4-3	TRBD2	few	TRBJ2-7	TGCGCCAGCAGCCAAGATCCACTAGCGGCCTACGAGCAGTACTTC	CASSQDPLAAYEQYF
TRBV15	.	.	TRBJ1-2	TGTGCCACCAGCACCCGACAGACTGGGTATGGCTACACCTTC	CATSTRQTGYGYTF
TRBV19	.	.	TRBJ2-5	TGTGCCAGTAATTCTTATAGCGGCCAAGAGACCCAGTACTTC	CASNSYSGQETQYF
TRBV7-2	TRBD2	.	TRBJ2-3	TGTGCCAGCAGCACCCTGACGGGGGGGTTCACAGATACGCAGTATTTT	CASSTLTGGFTDTQYF